The TCR beta chain described here comes from a study of beta chain features in type 1 diabetes (dated by TCRdb to the late 2010s). At the level of the whole study: No differences in mean age, gender distribution, total cell number or subset yield were found between patients and healthy donors. In the study, recently diagnosed type 1 diabetes patients and matched healthy donors were compared on the TCRB repertoires of their sorted circulating CD4+ T cell subsets. Regulatory and stem cell-like memory subsets were isolated from only 8 patients and about 8 healthy donors, whereas naive and central memory subsets came from all 30 or so donors. A total of 107,917,701 sorted cells were examined across all samples, and a strong correlation was observed between cell number per subset and RNA yield.

This clone showed up just a few times. It lacks a known antigen. Per-nucleotide qualities are absent, and no much larger clonotype sits a single base away. Trimming removed 1 base from V and 4 bases from J; the gene matches leave 3 bases unexplained. The CDR3 contains 14 residues, cysteine and phenylalanine counted. The sequence is cut down to CDR3 DNA, 42 bases in frame from base 1. Via the germline V gene, CDR1 is SGHTA and CDR2 FQGNSA. The High Capacity cDNA Reverse Transcription Kit was used to reverse transcribe all of the isolated RNA, meaning that expressed TCRB transcripts were what got sequenced. Naive, central memory and regulatory T cell samples underwent deep immunoSEQ sequencing, averaging around 3.9 million total reads per sample. Sorted cells were lysed in RLT buffer and RNA was extracted with DNase-treated RNeasy Micro or Mini kits, depending on cell number. To prevent cross-contamination, every cell subset was processed on its own, while patient and healthy donor samples were processed together. The immunoSEQ multiplex PCR was used to amplify TCRB sequences from cDNA, yielding 87-bp fragments that span the CDR3 region. Amplicons were sequenced on the Illumina HiSeq platform. The original methods were these. PCR bias was corrected computationally using synthetic template baselines, and reads within Hamming distance 2 were collapsed, with unmergeable singletons discarded. Reads were aligned against IMGT so that V, D and J genes, CDR3 length and insertions or deletions at six rearrangement sites could be assigned. Within each subset, clonotype counts were normalized to the number of sorted cells before true diversity and Gini coefficients were calculated with the tcR R package. Repertoire sharing was quantified using the overlap coefficient calculated on TCRB nucleotide sequences. Out-of-frame TCRB sequences from naive cells were analyzed to stand in for the pre-selection repertoire. The table comes from immuneACCESS by way of TCRdb, which keeps in-frame sequences with V and J called. Part of the clones is missing from these tables; in studies checked, under half for an unresolved V gene and the rest for unknown reasons. V, J and clone size are taken as reported in that table, and D and trimming were inferred from the DNA itself. This sample lists approximately 730,000 clones; about an eighth were detected once. About 0.02% of the sample belongs to the ten largest clones.

Here is what the overall study found, with its caveats: A moderate but significant shortening of TCRB CDR3 length was observed in type 1 diabetes patients in all four CD4+ subsets. Shorter templates might be favored by PCR, yet because patient and control samples were amplified and corrected together, any such skew would affect both groups equally. At VDJ recombination sites, patients with type 1 diabetes made fewer insertions and deleted more nucleotides, a pattern implying thymic rearrangement abnormalities. Because cDNA was sequenced instead of genomic DNA, highly expressing activated cells could be over-represented, though the groups showed no difference in activation or CD3 levels. Because the HLA sub-analyses included only small numbers of individuals, any influence of HLA type on TCRB rearrangement was left unresolved. The naive, central memory and regulatory TCRB repertoires appeared to resemble one another more closely among patients than among healthy donors.

Each donor gave one peripheral blood draw, averaging roughly 100 mL, which was collected into heparinised tubes. Using a panel that included CD45RO, CCR7, CD25, CD127, CD95 and CD27, naive, central memory, regulatory and stem cell-like memory CD4+ T cells were sorted on a BD FACSAria II. Purity was above 95% for every sorted population. PBMCs were separated immediately by Lymphoprep density gradient centrifugation and were stained directly, without being cultured. To minimize batch effects, samples were stained and sorted in pairs, one healthy donor with one patient per experiment. Source material: naive CD4+ T cells from blood. The cell subset or site label here, explained by the study, means: true naive CD4+ T cells. The receptor chain draws on TRBV7-2 and TRBJ2-7; TRBD2 aligns with 8 central bases. The clonotype comes from a man between 18 and 29 years old with type 1 diabetes. The encoded CDR3 is CASSLGASGYEQYF. In nucleotides, the sequence is TGTGCCAGCAGCTTAGGGGCTAGCGGGTACGAGCAGTACTTC.